One sample yielded the 23 T cell receptor beta chains listed below, sequenced in a study of blood T cell repertoires in COVID-19. Measured with immunoSEQ multiplex PCR; TCRdb has only the in-frame clones, and not every one. The table includes about 140,000 clones, about 90% detected once. Sequenced material: peripheral blood. The receptors were gathered from a woman aged 60 to 75 with acute or convalescent COVID-19.

The gene calls are TRBV19 and TRBJ2-1; TRBD2 matches 16 bases. The germline V gene has CDR1 LNHDA and CDR2 SQIVND (reference sequence). Unmatched junction bases numbered 11, after V lost 3 bases and J lost 15 bases. There are 16 residues in the CDR3. CDR3 DNA sequence: TGTGCCAGTAGTATCACCGGGACTAGCGGGGGGGCCAATCTGTTCTTC. It specifies CASSITGTSGGANLFF.

V and J are TRBV12-2 and TRBJ1-1; the table's D call TRBD1 went unverified against the DNA. TRBV12-2 is marked as a pseudogene. This CDR3 is built from 13 residues. The DNA of the CDR3 is TGTGCAAGTCGCTTAGCAGGGGACACTGAAGCTTTCTTT. Amino acid sequence: CASRLAGDTEAFF.

The chain links TRBV7-9 to TRBJ2-2; 9 nucleotides agree with TRBD1. The CDR3 extends over 16 amino acids. Losses at the gene ends were 5 bases for V and 4 bases for J; bases not matched to a gene: 8. Per the germline V gene, CDR1 is SEHNR and CDR2 is FQNEAQ (reference sequence). In nucleotides, the CDR3 is TGTGCCAGCAGCCCCCCGGGACAGGGTATCACCGGGGAGCTGTTTTTT. Amino acid sequence: CASSPPGQGITGELFF.

The genes are TRBV6-6 and TRBJ2-3; TRBD2 matches 10 bases. The V and J ends lost 4 bases and 4 bases, in that order; junction bases with no gene match: 2. In germline, CDR1 is MNHNY, CDR2 SVGAGI (reference sequence). This CDR3 has 14 amino acids. The CDR3 is CASSLAGGADTQYF. CDR3 nucleotide sequence: TGTGCCAGCAGTTTAGCGGGGGGCGCAGATACGCAGTATTTT.

The chain has TRBV18 and TRBJ2-1; D might be TRBD2 (6 bases). Trimming shortened V by 8 bases and J by 7 bases, and 24 bases separated the two germline ends. The CDR3 extends over 16 amino acids. Germline V gene data show CDR1 as KGHSH and CDR2 as LQKENI. The chain's CDR3 is CASTSWDSAWVNEQFF. Here the CDR3 DNA reads TGTGCCAGCACAAGTTGGGACTCGGCGTGGGTTAATGAGCAGTTCTTC.

The chain joins TRBV7-3 to TRBJ2-3; no clear D gene. V lost 5 bases, J lost 2 bases, and 11 bases lay in between. In germline, CDR1 is SGHTA, CDR2 FQGTGA. The CDR3 consists of 14 residues. In nucleotides, the CDR3 is TGTGCCAGCAGCCCCTTGGAGTCCACAGATACGCAGTATTTT. Its translation is CASSPLESTDTQYF.

The V call is TRBV5-4, the J call TRBJ1-4, with a possible D match to TRBD1 (5 bases). Germline values: CDR1 SGHNT, CDR2 YYREEE (reference sequence). Trimming cost V 0 bases and J 8 bases, with 11 bases left between them. The CDR3 contains 14 residues. Written as DNA, the CDR3 is TGTGCCAGCAGCTTGGAGCAGGGAGGGGAAAAACTGTTTTTT. Translated: CASSLEQGGEKLFF.

This CDR3 reads CASSPGRKGTEAFF. The DNA for the CDR3 is TGTGCCAGCAGTCCCGGACGTAAGGGGACTGAAGCTTTCTTT. The chain joins TRBV6-6 to TRBJ1-1; maybe TRBD1 (5 bases). Trimming pared 5 bases from V and 5 bases from J, leaving 15 bases between. This CDR3 is built from 14 residues. The germline gives CDR1 MNHNY, CDR2 SVGAGI (reference sequence).

The rearrangement joins TRBV5-1 to TRBJ2-1; possible D gene TRBD1, 5 bases. The CDR3 is made up of 17 amino acids. The germline V gene encodes CDR1 SGHRS and CDR2 YFSETQ. V lost 4 bases and J lost 5, with 22 bases in between. CDR3 sequence reads: CASSPAGIVGKNNEQFF. In DNA, the CDR3 is TGCGCCAGCAGCCCAGCAGGGATTGTGGGAAAAAACAATGAGCAGTTCTTC.

This clone was detected a few times. The chain links TRBV2 to TRBJ2-1; TRBD2 is a possible D gene (6 bases). Germline V gene sequence: CDR1 SNHLY, CDR2 FYNNEI. The V end was cut by 6 bases, the J end by 8 bases, with 11 bases between. This CDR3 is built from 12 residues. For the CDR3, the DNA is TGTGCCAGCAGGTATGCGGGACATGAGCAGTTCTTC. Residues: CASRYAGHEQFF. Complete variable domain (other parts from reference TRBV2 and TRBJ2-1): EPEVTQTPSHQVTQMGQEVILRCVPISNHLYFYWYRQILGQKVEFLVSFYNNEISEKSEIFDDQFSVERPDGSNFTLKIRSTKLEDSAMYFCASRYAGHEQFFGPGTRLTVL.

This chain uses TRBV7-9 with TRBJ2-5; D is perhaps TRBD2 (5 bases). V gave up 1 base and J gave up 3 bases, with 12 bases separating them. CDR1 is SEHNR, CDR2 FQNEAQ, per germline (reference sequence). CDR3 size: 15 residues. The CDR3 sequence is CASSLGSVREETQYF. The CDR3 DNA follows: TGTGCCAGCAGCTTAGGTAGCGTGCGGGAAGAGACCCAGTACTTC.

V usage is TRBV13 and J usage is TRBJ1-2; D gene uncertain. CDR1 PRHDT and CDR2 FYEKMQ come from the germline V gene (reference sequence). V was trimmed by 0 bases and J by 0 bases, leaving 5 bases between them. The CDR3 loop spans 14 amino acids. CDR3 loop: CASSLGQSNYGYTF. For the CDR3, the DNA is TGTGCCAGCAGCTTAGGACAGTCTAACTATGGCTACACCTTC.

The chain uses TRBV6-6 and TRBJ1-3; 8 nucleotides agree with TRBD1. The V segment lost 7 bases and the J segment 2 bases; nucleotides outside the gene matches: 7. The CDR3 covers 15 residues. Germline V gene sequence: CDR1 MNHNY, CDR2 SVGAGI (reference sequence). The CDR3 sequence: CASISTGDAGNTIYF. CDR3 nucleotides: TGTGCCAGCATTTCGACAGGGGACGCTGGAAACACCATATATTTT.

V gene TRBV11-2 combines with J gene TRBJ1-6; 10 nucleotides line up with TRBD1. The V gene's germline CDR1 is SGHAT and CDR2 FQNNGV. This CDR3 contains 15 residues. V was clipped by 4 bases and J by 9 bases; unmatched bases: 6. This chain's CDR3 is CASSSRTGGGSPLHF. DNA for the CDR3: TGTGCCAGCAGCTCGAGGACAGGGGGAGGTTCACCCCTCCACTTT.

J is TRBJ1-2 and V is TRBV6-1; D possibly corresponds to TRBD1 (5 bases). This CDR3 region has 14 residues. The V gene's germline CDR1 is MNHNS and CDR2 SASEGT. V lost 1 base and J lost 4, with 10 bases in between. CDR3 protein: CASSEEMTAYGYTF. CDR3 bases: TGTGCCAGCAGTGAAGAAATGACAGCCTATGGCTACACCTTC.

The chain joins TRBV15 to TRBJ1-5, with D maybe TRBD1 (5 bases). Trimming took 3 bases from V and 4 from J, leaving 16 bases between them. The CDR3 consists of 16 residues. Germline V gene data show CDR1 as LNHNV and CDR2 as YYDKDF (reference sequence). Written as DNA, the CDR3 is TGTGCCACCAGCAGGGGGCGTCAGGAGAGGAATCAGCCCCAGCATTTT. Residues: CATSRGRQERNQPQHF.

The V gene is TRBV9, the J gene TRBJ1-2; 8 bases align to TRBD1. V was clipped by 3 bases and J by 7 bases; unmatched bases: 8. The CDR3 totals 14 residues. CDR1 SGDLS and CDR2 YYNGEE come from the germline V gene. The CDR3 spells CASSGTGNRGGYTF. In nucleotides, the CDR3 is TGTGCCAGCAGCGGGACAGGGAACAGGGGTGGCTACACCTTC. Based on the CDR3 plus reference TRBV9 and TRBJ1-2, the full variable domain is DSGVTQTPKHLITATGQRVTLRCSPRSGDLSVYWYQQSLDQGLQFLIQYYNGEERAKGNILERFSAQQFPDLHSELNLSSLELGDSALYFCASSGTGNRGGYTFGSGTRLTVV.

V gene TRBV18 combines with J gene TRBJ2-7; 8 nucleotides agree with TRBD1. Losses at the gene ends were 0 bases for V and 3 bases for J; bases not matched to a gene: 13. There are 18 residues in the CDR3. Germline V gene data show CDR1 as KGHSH and CDR2 as LQKENI. The CDR3 bases are TGTGCCAGCTCACCACCGGGATTCCCTGGACAGGGTTTCTACGAGCAGTACTTC. It yields the protein CASSPPGFPGQGFYEQYF.

This chain links TRBV6-6 with TRBJ1-2, with 11 positions matching TRBD1. The CDR3 totals 14 residues. The V segment lost 7 bases and the J segment 8 bases; nucleotides outside the gene matches: 9. Germline V gene lookup returns CDR1 MNHNY and CDR2 SVGAGI (reference sequence). The CDR3 nucleotides are TGTGCCAGCAACATCGGACAGGGGGCAGGGGGCTACACCTTC. It codes for CASNIGQGAGGYTF.

This clone was counted a single time. The gene calls are TRBV5-1 and TRBJ1-1, with 7 bases that match TRBD1. V trimming: 5 bases; J trimming: 0 bases; junction bases outside the gene matches: 7. There are 15 residues in the CDR3. CDR1 is SGHRS, CDR2 YFSETQ, per germline. CDR3 sequence (DNA): TGCGCCAGCAGTTCCGGGACAGAGATGAACACTGAAGCTTTCTTT. Its protein product is CASSSGTEMNTEAFF.

This clone showed up just a few times. This sequence joins TRBV5-1 and TRBJ1-5; a possible D gene is TRBD1 (6 bases). Looked up from germline, CDR1 is SGHRS and CDR2 is YFSETQ. The V and J ends lost 4 bases and 2 bases respectively, with 13 bases between them. The CDR3 covers 15 residues. The CDR3 nucleotides read TGCGCCAGCAGCCTCGGGGAGGGGGGCAATCAGCCCCAGCATTTT. Protein product: CASSLGEGGNQPQHF.

J is TRBJ2-1 and V is TRBV19; a possible D gene is TRBD1 (6 bases). Germline CDR1 and CDR2: LNHDA and SQIVND (reference sequence). This CDR3 is 12 amino acids long. V was trimmed by 8 bases and J by 6 bases, leaving 11 bases between them. CDR3 region: CASWGPGNEQFF. CDR3 sequence (DNA): TGTGCCAGTTGGGGGCCCGGCAATGAGCAGTTCTTC. Using reference TRBV19 and TRBJ2-1 for the parts outside the CDR3, the full variable domain is DGGITQSPKYLFRKEGQNVTLSCEQNLNHDAMYWYRQDPGQGLRLIYYSQIVNDFQKGDIAEGYSVSREKKESFPLTVTSAQKNPTAFYLCASWGPGNEQFFGPGTRLTVL.

This clone was counted a single time. V usage is TRBV7-2 and J usage is TRBJ2-1; D uncertain. There are 13 residues in the CDR3. The germline CDR1 and CDR2 sequences are SGHTA and FQGNSA. V gave up 2 bases and J gave up 7 bases, with 9 bases separating them. CDR3 sequence (DNA): TGTGCCAGCAGCTTATTTGGGCCAAATGAGCAGTTCTTC. Amino acids: CASSLFGPNEQFF.